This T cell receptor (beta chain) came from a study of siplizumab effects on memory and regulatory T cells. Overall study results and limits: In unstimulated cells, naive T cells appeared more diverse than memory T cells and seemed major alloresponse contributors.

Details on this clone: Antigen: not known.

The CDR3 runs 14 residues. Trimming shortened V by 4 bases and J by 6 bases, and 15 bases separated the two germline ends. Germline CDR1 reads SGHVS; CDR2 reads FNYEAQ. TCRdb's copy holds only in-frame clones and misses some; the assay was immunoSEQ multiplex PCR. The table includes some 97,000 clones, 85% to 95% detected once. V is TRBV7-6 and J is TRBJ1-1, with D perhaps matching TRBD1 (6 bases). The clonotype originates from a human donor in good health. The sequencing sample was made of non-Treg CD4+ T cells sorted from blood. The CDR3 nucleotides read TGTGCCAGCAGCTCCCAGCCACAGGGACCTGAAGCTTTCTTT. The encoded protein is CASSSQPQGPEAFF.